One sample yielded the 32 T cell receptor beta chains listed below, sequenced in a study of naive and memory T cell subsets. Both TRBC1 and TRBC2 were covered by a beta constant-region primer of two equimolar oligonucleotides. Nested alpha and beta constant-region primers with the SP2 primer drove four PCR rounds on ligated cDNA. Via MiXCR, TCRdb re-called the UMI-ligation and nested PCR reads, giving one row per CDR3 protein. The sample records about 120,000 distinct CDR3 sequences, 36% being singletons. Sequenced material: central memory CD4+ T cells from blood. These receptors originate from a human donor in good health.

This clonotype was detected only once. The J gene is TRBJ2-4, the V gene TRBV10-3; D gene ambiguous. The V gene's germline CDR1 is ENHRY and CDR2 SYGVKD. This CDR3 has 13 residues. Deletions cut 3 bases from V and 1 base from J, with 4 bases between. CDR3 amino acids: CAISDRAKNIQYF. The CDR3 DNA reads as TGTGCCATCAGTGACCGGGCCAAAAACATTCAGTACTTC.

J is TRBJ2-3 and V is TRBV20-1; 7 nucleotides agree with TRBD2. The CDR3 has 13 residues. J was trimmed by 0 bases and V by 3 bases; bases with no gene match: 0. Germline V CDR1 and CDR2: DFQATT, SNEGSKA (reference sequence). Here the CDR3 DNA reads TGCAGTGCTAGTAGCGGGAGCACAGATACGCAGTATTTT. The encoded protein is CSASSGSTDTQYF.

The DNA for the CDR3 is TGCAGCGTTGGAAGGGCCACAGATACGCAGTATTTT. It specifies CSVGRATDTQYF. The rearrangement links TRBV29-1 to TRBJ2-3; no clear D gene. This CDR3 is 12 amino acids long. V shed 4 bases and J shed 2 bases, with 7 bases lying between them. Germline CDR1 is SQVTM and CDR2 is ANQGSEA.

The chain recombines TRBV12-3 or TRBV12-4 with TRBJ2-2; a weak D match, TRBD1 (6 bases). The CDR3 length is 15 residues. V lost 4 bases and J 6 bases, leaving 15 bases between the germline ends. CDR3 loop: CASSSVPKGAGELFF. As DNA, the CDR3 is TGTGCCAGCAGTTCCGTCCCGAAGGGGGCCGGGGAGCTGTTTTTT.

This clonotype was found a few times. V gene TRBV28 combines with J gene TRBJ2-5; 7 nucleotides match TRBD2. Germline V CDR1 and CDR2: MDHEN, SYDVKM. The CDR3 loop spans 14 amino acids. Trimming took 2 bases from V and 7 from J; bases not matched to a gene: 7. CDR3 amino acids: CASSLAGASVTQYF. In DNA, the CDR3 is TGTGCCAGCAGTTTAGCGGGAGCGTCTGTGACCCAGTACTTC.

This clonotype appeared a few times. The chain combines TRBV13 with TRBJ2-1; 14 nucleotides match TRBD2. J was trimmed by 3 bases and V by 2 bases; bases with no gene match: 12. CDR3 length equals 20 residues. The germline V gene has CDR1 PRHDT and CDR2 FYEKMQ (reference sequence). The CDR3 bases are TGTGCCAGCAGCTTATACCTCCGGACTAGCGGGAGGACGATCTACAATGAGCAGTTCTTC. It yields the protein CASSLYLRTSGRTIYNEQFF.

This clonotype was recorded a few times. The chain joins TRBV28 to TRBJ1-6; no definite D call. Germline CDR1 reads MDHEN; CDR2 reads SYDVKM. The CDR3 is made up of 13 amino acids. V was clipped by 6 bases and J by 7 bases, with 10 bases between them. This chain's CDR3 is CASSPPFNSPLHF. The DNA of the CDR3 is TGTGCCAGCAGCCCTCCGTTCAATTCACCCCTCCACTTT.

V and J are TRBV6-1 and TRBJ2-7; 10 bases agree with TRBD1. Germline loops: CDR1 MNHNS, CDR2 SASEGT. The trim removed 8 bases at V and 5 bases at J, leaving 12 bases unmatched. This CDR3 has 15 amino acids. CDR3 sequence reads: CASGTGDVKRNEQYF. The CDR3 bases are TGTGCCAGCGGGACAGGGGACGTAAAGAGGAACGAGCAGTACTTC.

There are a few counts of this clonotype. The CDR3 DNA follows: TGTGCCAGCTCAACAAACAGGGGACAAACTAATGAAAAACTGTTTTTT. This codes for CASSTNRGQTNEKLFF. The chain employs TRBV18 and TRBJ1-4; TRBD1 agrees at 7 bases. Germline trimming cut 5 bases from V and 1 base from J; bases unmatched to any gene: 7. From germline, CDR1 is KGHSH and CDR2 LQKENI. This CDR3 is built from 16 residues.

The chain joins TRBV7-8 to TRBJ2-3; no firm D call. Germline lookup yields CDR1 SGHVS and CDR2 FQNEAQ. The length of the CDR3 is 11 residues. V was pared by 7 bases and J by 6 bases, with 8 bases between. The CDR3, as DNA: TGTGCCAGCACAGAAATTGATACGCAGTATTTT. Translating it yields CASTEIDTQYF.

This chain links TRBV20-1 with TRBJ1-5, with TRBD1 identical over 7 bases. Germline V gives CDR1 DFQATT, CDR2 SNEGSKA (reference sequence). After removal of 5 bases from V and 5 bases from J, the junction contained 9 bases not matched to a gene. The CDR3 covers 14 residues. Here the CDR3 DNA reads TGCAGTGCTCTTGGATACAGGGGAGATCAGCCCCAGCATTTT. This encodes CSALGYRGDQPQHF.

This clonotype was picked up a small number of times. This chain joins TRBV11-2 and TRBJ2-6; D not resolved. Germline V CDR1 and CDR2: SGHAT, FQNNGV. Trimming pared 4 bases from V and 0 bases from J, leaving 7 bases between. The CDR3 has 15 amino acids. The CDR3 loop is CASSYSVSGANVLTF. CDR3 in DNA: TGTGCCAGCAGCTATAGTGTCTCTGGGGCCAACGTCCTGACTTTC.

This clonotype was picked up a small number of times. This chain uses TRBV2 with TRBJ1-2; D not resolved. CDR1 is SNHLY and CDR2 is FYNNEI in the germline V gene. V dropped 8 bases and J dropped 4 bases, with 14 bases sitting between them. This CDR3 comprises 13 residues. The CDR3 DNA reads TGTGCCAGCTGTCGGGATTCCGTCTATGGCTACACCTTC. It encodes CASCRDSVYGYTF.

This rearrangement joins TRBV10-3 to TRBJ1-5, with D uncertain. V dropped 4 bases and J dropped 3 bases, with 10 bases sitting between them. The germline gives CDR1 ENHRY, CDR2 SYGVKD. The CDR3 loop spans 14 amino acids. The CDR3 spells CAISAGIPNQPQHF. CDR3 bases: TGTGCCATCAGTGCGGGAATACCCAATCAGCCCCAGCATTTT.

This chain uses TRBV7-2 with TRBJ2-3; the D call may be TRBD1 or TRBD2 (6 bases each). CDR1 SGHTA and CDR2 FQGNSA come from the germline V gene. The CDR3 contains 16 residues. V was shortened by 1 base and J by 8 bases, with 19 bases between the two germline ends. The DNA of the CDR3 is TGTGCCAGCAGCTTAGGGAGGGGGACAAAGGGGAGTACGCAGTATTTT. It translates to CASSLGRGTKGSTQYF.

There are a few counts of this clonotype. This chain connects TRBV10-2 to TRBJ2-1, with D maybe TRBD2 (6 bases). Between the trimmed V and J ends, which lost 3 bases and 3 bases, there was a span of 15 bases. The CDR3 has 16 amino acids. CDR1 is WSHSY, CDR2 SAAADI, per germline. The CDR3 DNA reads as TGCGCCAGCAGTGATTTCGTTGCGGGAAGCTACAATGAGCAGTTCTTC. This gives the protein CASSDFVAGSYNEQFF.

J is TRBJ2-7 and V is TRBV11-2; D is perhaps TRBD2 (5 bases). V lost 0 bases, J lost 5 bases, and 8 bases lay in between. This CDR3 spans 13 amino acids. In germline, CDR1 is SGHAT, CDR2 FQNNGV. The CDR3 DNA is TGTGCCAGCAGCTTAGATCTGCGGGACGAGCAGTACTTC. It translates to CASSLDLRDEQYF. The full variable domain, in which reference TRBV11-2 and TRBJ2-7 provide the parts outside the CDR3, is EAGVAQSPRYKIIEKRQSVAFWCNPISGHATLYWYQQILGQGPKLLIQFQNNGVVDDSQLPKDRFSAERLKGVDSTLKIQPAKLEDSAVYLCASSLDLRDEQYFGPGTRLTVT.

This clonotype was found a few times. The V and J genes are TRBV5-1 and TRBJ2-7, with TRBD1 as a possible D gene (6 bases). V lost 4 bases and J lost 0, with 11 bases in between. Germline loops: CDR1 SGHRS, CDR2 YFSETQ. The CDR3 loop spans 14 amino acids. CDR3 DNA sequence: TGCGCCAGCAGCCCCACAGGGATCTCCTACGAGCAGTACTTC. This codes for CASSPTGISYEQYF.

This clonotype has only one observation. In DNA, the CDR3 is TGTGCCAGCAGTCTATCGGGACGGATGAAGAACGAGCAGTACTTC. Residues: CASSLSGRMKNEQYF. The rearrangement joins TRBV6-5 to TRBJ2-7; either TRBD1 or TRBD2 may fit D (5 bases each). Germline V gene lookup returns CDR1 MNHEY and CDR2 SVGAGI. The CDR3 sequence is 15 residues long. V was clipped by 5 bases and J by 5 bases, with 19 bases between them.

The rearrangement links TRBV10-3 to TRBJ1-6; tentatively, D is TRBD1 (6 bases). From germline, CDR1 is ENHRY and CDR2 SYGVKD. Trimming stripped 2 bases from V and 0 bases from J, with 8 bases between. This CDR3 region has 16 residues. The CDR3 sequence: CAISEPTGSYNSPLHF. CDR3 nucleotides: TGTGCCATCAGTGAGCCGACAGGCTCCTATAATTCACCCCTCCACTTT.

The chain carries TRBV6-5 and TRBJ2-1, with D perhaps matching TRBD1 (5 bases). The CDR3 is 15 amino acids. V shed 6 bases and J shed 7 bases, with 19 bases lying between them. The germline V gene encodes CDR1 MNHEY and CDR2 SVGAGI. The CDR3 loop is CASRWGFDVRNEQFF. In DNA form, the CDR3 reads TGTGCCAGCAGGTGGGGCTTCGACGTGAGGAATGAGCAGTTCTTC.

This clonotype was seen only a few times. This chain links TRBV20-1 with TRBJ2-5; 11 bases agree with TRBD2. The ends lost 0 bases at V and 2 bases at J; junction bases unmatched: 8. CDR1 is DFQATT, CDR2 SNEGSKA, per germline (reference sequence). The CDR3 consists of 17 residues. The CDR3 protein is CSARDRLAGGLQETQYF. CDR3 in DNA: TGCAGTGCTAGAGATCGGCTAGCGGGAGGCCTACAAGAGACCCAGTACTTC.

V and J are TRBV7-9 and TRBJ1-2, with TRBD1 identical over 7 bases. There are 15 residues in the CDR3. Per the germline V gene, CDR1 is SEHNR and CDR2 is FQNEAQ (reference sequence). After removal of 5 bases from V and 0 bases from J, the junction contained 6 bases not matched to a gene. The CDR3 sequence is CASSLRQGANYGYTF. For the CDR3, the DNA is TGTGCCAGCAGCCTCAGACAGGGAGCTAACTATGGCTACACCTTC.

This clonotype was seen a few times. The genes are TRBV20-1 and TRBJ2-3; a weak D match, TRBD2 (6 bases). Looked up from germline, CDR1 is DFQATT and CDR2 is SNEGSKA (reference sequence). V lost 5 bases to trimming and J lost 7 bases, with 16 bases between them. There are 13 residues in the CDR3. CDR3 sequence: CSAVPGLLHTQYF. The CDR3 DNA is TGCAGTGCTGTACCGGGACTGCTACATACGCAGTATTTT.

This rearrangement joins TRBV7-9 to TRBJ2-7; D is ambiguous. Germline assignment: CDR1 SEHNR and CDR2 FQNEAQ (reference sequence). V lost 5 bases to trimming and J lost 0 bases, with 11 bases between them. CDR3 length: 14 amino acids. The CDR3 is CASSAALGSYEQYF. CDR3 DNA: TGTGCCAGCAGCGCGGCGCTCGGCTCCTACGAGCAGTACTTC.

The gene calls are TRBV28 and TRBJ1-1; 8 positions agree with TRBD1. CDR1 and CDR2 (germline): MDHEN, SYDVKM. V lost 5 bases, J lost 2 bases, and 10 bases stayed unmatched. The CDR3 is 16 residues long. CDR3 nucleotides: TGTGCCAGCAGTCCCCGACAGGGGCGAATCAACACTGAAGCTTTCTTT. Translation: CASSPRQGRINTEAFF.

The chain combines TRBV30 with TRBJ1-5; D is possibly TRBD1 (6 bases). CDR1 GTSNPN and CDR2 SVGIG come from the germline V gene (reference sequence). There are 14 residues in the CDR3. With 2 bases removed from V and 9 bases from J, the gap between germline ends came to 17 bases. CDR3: CAWSPGTLGSPQHF. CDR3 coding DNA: TGTGCCTGGAGTCCCGGGACACTCGGTTCGCCCCAGCATTTT.

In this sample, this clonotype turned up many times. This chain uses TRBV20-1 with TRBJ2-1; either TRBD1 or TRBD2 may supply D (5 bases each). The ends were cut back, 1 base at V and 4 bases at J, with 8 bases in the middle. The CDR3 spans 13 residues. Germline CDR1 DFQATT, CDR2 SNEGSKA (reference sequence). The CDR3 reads CSARVGGYNEQFF. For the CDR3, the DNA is TGCAGTGCTAGAGTTGGGGGATACAATGAGCAGTTCTTC.

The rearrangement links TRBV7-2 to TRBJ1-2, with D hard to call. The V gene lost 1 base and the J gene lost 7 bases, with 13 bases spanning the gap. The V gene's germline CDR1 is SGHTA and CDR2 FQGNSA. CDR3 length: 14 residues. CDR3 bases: TGTGCCAGCAGCTTAGTAGTGGCCTCGGGTGGCTACACCTTC. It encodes CASSLVVASGGYTF. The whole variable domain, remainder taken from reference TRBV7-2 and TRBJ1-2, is GAGVSQSPSNKVTEKGKDVELRCDPISGHTALYWYRQSLGQGLEFLIYFQGNSAPDKSGLPSDRFSAERTGGSVSTLTIQRTQQEDSAVYLCASSLVVASGGYTFGSGTRLTVV.

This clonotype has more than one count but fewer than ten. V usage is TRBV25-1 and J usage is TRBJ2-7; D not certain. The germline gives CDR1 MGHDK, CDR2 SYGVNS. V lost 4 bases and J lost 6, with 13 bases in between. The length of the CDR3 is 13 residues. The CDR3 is CASSALGSAEQYF. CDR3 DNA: TGTGCCAGCAGTGCCCTGGGATCGGCCGAGCAGTACTTC.

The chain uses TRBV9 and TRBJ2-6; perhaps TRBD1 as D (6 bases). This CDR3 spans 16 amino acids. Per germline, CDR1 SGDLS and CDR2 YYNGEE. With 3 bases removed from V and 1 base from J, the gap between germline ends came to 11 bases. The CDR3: CASSGAQGSGANVLTF. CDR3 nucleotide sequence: TGTGCCAGCAGCGGGGCGCAGGGGTCTGGGGCCAACGTCCTGACTTTC.

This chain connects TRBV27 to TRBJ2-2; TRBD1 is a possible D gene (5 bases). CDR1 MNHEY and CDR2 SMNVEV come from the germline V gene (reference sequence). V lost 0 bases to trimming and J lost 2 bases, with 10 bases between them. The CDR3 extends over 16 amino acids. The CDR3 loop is CASSLSRQRNTGELFF. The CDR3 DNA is TGTGCCAGCAGTTTATCCAGACAGAGAAACACCGGGGAGCTGTTTTTT.